Listed below are T cell receptor beta chains from one sample, sequenced in a study of blood T cell repertoires in COVID-19. Assay: immunoSEQ multiplex PCR; the TCRdb copy retains only in-frame clones and omits some. This sample has around 150,000 clones, with just over 85% found just once. The sample taken for sequencing was peripheral blood. All receptors come from a man aged 60 to 69 with acute or convalescent COVID-19. Each CDR3 is given with its conserved first and last residue. Fields, in order: CDR3 protein, CDR3 DNA, J gene, D gene, clone size, V gene. D genes are given only for firm matches. Clone size is stated in some rows and not others, as once, few, many or a class when expanded.

CASCGLAGVCAQYF	TGTGCCAGCTGTGGACTAGCGGGAGTGTGTGCGCAGTATTTT	TRBJ2-3	TRBD2	once	TRBV28
CASSPEGGRGLAEAFF	TGTGCCAGCAGCCCCGAAGGGGGCAGGGGTCTCGCTGAAGCTTTCTTT	TRBJ1-1	TRBD1	-	TRBV5-4
CASSALAGKADTQYF	TGTGCCAGCAGCGCGCTAGCGGGGAAGGCCGATACGCAGTATTTT	TRBJ2-3	TRBD2	-	TRBV9
CASSLGNTNTGELFF	TGCGCCAGCAGCTTGGGCAACACGAACACCGGGGAGCTGTTTTTT	TRBJ2-2	-	-	TRBV5-1
CASSYPGTAGYTF	TGTGCCAGCAGTTACCCTGGGACAGCTGGCTACACCTTC	TRBJ1-2	TRBD1	-	TRBV6-5
CASSRIGIAETQYF	TGTGCCAGCAGCCGGATCGGGATCGCAGAGACCCAGTACTTC	TRBJ2-5	-	-	TRBV3-1/TRBV3-2
CASGRGGGWETQYF	TGTGCCAGCGGGAGGGGGGGAGGCTGGGAGACCCAGTACTTC	TRBJ2-5	-	-	TRBV6-5
CASSPLSGGDTQYF	TGTGCCAGCTCACCTCTTTCGGGGGGAGATACGCAGTATTTT	TRBJ2-3	TRBD2	-	TRBV18
CASSTREGGTGGYNEQFF	TGTGCCAGTAGTACCCGGGAGGGTGGGACAGGGGGATACAATGAGCAGTTCTTC	TRBJ2-1	TRBD1	-	TRBV19
CASISQGTYGYTF	TGTGCCAGCATTTCACAGGGGACCTATGGCTACACCTTC	TRBJ1-2	TRBD1	-	TRBV6-6
CASSLLGGLGYEQYF	TGTGCCAGCAGCCTCCTGGGGGGACTAGGCTACGAGCAGTACTTC	TRBJ2-7	TRBD2	-	TRBV11-3
CASRWRQLSTDTQYF	TGTGCCAGCAGATGGCGACAGCTTAGCACAGATACGCAGTATTTT	TRBJ2-3	-	few	TRBV27
CASSVRPGREQFF	TGTGCCAGCAGCGTTCGACCAGGGAGGGAGCAGTTCTTC	TRBJ2-1	-	-	TRBV4-2
CASSPGTGSYEQYF	TGTGCCAGCTCACCCGGGACAGGGTCCTACGAGCAGTACTTC	TRBJ2-7	TRBD1	-	TRBV18
CASSGTNLYSEQFF	TGTGCCAGCAGCGGGACTAATCTCTATTCTGAGCAGTTCTTC	TRBJ2-1	TRBD2	-	TRBV2
CASSLGPTAQETQYF	TGCGCCAGCAGCTTGGGGCCAACAGCCCAAGAGACCCAGTACTTC	TRBJ2-5	-	-	TRBV5-1
CASGGYNEKLFF	TGTGCCAGCGGGGGGTATAATGAAAAACTGTTTTTT	TRBJ1-4	-	-	TRBV27
CASTPGGRGSRNEQYF	TGCGCCAGCACCCCCGGTGGGAGAGGGAGTAGAAACGAGCAGTACTTC	TRBJ2-7	-	-	TRBV10-2
CATAPGGGYNGYTF	TGTGCCACCGCCCCCGGGGGTGGGTATAATGGCTACACCTTC	TRBJ1-2	-	-	TRBV24-1
CASSQGALDYGYTF	TGCGCCAGCAGCCAGGGGGCGCTCGACTATGGCTACACCTTC	TRBJ1-2	TRBD1	few	TRBV5-1
CASKWESSYEQYF	TGCGCCAGCAAATGGGAGAGCTCCTACGAGCAGTACTTC	TRBJ2-7	-	-	TRBV10-2
CASSLSTGHTDTQYF	TGTGCCAGCAGTTTATCGACAGGGCACACAGATACGCAGTATTTT	TRBJ2-3	TRBD1	-	TRBV28
CASSVGTSGSSETQYF	TGCGCCAGCAGCGTCGGGACTAGCGGGAGTTCGGAGACCCAGTACTTC	TRBJ2-5	TRBD2	-	TRBV5-1
CASSLGGGLNEKLFF	TGTGCCAGTAGTCTCGGAGGAGGGCTTAATGAAAAACTGTTTTTT	TRBJ1-4	-	-	TRBV19
CAWSGLAGGAQETQYF	TGTGCCTGGAGTGGACTAGCGGGGGGGGCTCAAGAGACCCAGTACTTC	TRBJ2-5	TRBD2	-	TRBV30
CASSLAVTGEEEQYF	TGTGCCAGCAGCCTTGCGGTCACAGGGGAAGAGGAGCAGTACTTC	TRBJ2-7	TRBD1	-	TRBV5-5
CASSDRGGNTEAFF	TGTGCCAGCAGCGACAGGGGTGGGAACACTGAAGCTTTCTTT	TRBJ1-1	TRBD1	once	TRBV6-5
CAWSWANQPQHF	TGTGCCTGGAGTTGGGCTAATCAGCCCCAGCATTTT	TRBJ1-5	-	-	TRBV30
CASSEVSSGAYEQYF	TGTGCCAGCAGTGAAGTTTCTAGCGGGGCCTACGAGCAGTACTTC	TRBJ2-7	TRBD2	-	TRBV6-1
CASKGLLNEQFF	TGTGCCAGCAAGGGACTGCTAAATGAGCAGTTCTTC	TRBJ2-1	-	-	TRBV11-2
CASSSSGSRTDTQYF	TGTGCCAGCAGTTCCAGCGGGAGTAGGACAGATACGCAGTATTTT	TRBJ2-3	TRBD2	-	TRBV28
CASSSRTSGRTTDTQYF	TGTGCCAGCAGCTCCAGGACTAGCGGGAGAACCACAGATACGCAGTATTTT	TRBJ2-3	TRBD2	once	TRBV9
CASSLSSSGHYNEQFF	TGTGCCAGCAGCTTGTCTTCTAGCGGGCATTACAATGAGCAGTTCTTC	TRBJ2-1	TRBD2	-	TRBV7-6
CASTTPGYSNQPQHF	TGTGCCAGCACCACCCCCGGTTATAGCAATCAGCCCCAGCATTTT	TRBJ1-5	-	once	TRBV6-5
CASSLFPDRGGGYTF	TGTGCCAGCAGTTTATTCCCGGACCGCGGGGGTGGCTACACCTTC	TRBJ1-2	-	-	TRBV27
CAISESELLNTEAFF	TGTGCCATCAGTGAGTCAGAGCTTTTGAACACTGAAGCTTTCTTT	TRBJ1-1	-	few	TRBV10-3
CASSPMRGQETQYF	TGTGCCAGCAGTCCTATGCGGGGGCAAGAGACCCAGTACTTC	TRBJ2-5	TRBD2	-	TRBV6-5
CASSQVTSGGANVLTF	TGTGCCAGCAGCCAAGTGACTAGTGGGGGGGCCAACGTCCTGACTTTC	TRBJ2-6	-	-	TRBV3-1/TRBV3-2
CASSAGTSGGLYEQYF	TGTGCCAGCAGCGCAGGGACTAGCGGGGGGCTCTACGAGCAGTACTTC	TRBJ2-7	TRBD2	-	TRBV5-4
CASTRDGGGTEAFF	TGTGCCAGCACGCGGGACGGGGGGGGAACTGAAGCTTTCTTT	TRBJ1-1	-	-	TRBV28
CASGQRTSGDYNEQFF	TGTGCCAGCGGACAGCGGACTAGCGGGGACTACAATGAGCAGTTCTTC	TRBJ2-1	TRBD2	-	TRBV2
CASSYDTFTDTQYF	TGCGCCAGCAGCTACGACACTTTCACAGATACGCAGTATTTT	TRBJ2-3	-	-	TRBV4-1
CASRPPQGGYTF	TGTGCCAGCAGGCCCCCCCAGGGAGGCTACACCTTC	TRBJ1-2	-	-	TRBV28
CASSFGIRETQYF	TGTGCCAGCAGTTTCGGTATCAGGGAGACCCAGTACTTC	TRBJ2-5	-	few	TRBV27
CAIGRGPADTGELFF	TGTGCCATCGGTAGGGGTCCGGCGGACACCGGGGAGCTGTTTTTT	TRBJ2-2	-	-	TRBV10-3
CASSSYGGVLYSPLHF	TGTGCCAGCAGCTCCTATGGAGGGGTTCTTTATTCACCCCTCCACTTT	TRBJ1-6	-	-	TRBV5-4
CASSLNQGANSPLHF	TGTGCCAGCAGCTTAAATCAGGGTGCGAATTCACCCCTCCACTTT	TRBJ1-6	-	-	TRBV11-1
CASSLVPSGRASDEQFF	TGCGCCAGCAGCTTGGTTCCTAGCGGGAGGGCCTCGGATGAGCAGTTCTTC	TRBJ2-1	TRBD2	-	TRBV5-1
CASSLETSGYEQYF	TGTGCCAGCAGCTTAGAAACTAGCGGGTACGAGCAGTACTTC	TRBJ2-7	TRBD2	-	TRBV13
CASSLIWGPGNTIYF	TGTGCCAGCAGCTTAATATGGGGGCCTGGAAACACCATATATTTT	TRBJ1-3	-	once	TRBV7-2
CASSPSGLAVTDTQYF	TGTGCCAGCAGCCCTTCCGGACTAGCGGTCACAGATACGCAGTATTTT	TRBJ2-3	TRBD2	-	TRBV13
CASSPQDRGNSPLHF	TGTGCCAGCAGTCCCCAAGACAGGGGTAATTCACCCCTCCACTTT	TRBJ1-6	TRBD1	-	TRBV27
CASTTTDTQYF	TGTGCCAGTACTACCACAGATACGCAGTATTTT	TRBJ2-3	-	-	TRBV28
CASSLMGGSNYGYTF	TGTGCCAGCAGCTTAATGGGGGGTTCTAACTATGGCTACACCTTC	TRBJ1-2	-	-	TRBV7-9
CASSDRTGGDTQYF	TGCGCCAGCAGCGACCGGACAGGTGGAGATACGCAGTATTTT	TRBJ2-3	TRBD1	-	TRBV5-1
CASSQGRGRNGDTQYF	TGCGCCAGCAGCCAAGGACGTGGGAGGAATGGTGATACGCAGTATTTT	TRBJ2-3	-	-	TRBV4-1
CAISDILSGNTIYF	TGTGCCATCAGTGATATACTATCTGGAAACACCATATATTTT	TRBJ1-3	-	few	TRBV10-3
CASSWGPGGTGELFF	TGCGCCAGCAGCTGGGGCCCGGGAGGAACCGGGGAGCTGTTTTTT	TRBJ2-2	TRBD2	-	TRBV5-1
CASSRDRIDTGELFF	TGTGCCAGCAGTCGGGACAGGATCGACACCGGGGAGCTGTTTTTT	TRBJ2-2	TRBD1	few	TRBV27
CASSLGGGSDNEQFF	TGTGCCAGCAGCTTAGGAGGGGGCTCAGACAATGAGCAGTTCTTC	TRBJ2-1	TRBD1	-	TRBV7-2